These 20 T cell receptor beta chains were sequenced from one sample in a study of graft-versus-host responses after intestinal transplantation. Here immunoSEQ multiplex PCR was the method, and the copy in TCRdb shows in-frame clones only, minus some. Of about 120,000 clones listed, about nine tenths are singletons. No antigen has been assigned to these receptors. Here the sequenced sample was unstimulated CD4+ T cells sorted from spleen or lymph node cells, taken before intestinal transplant. These receptors were obtained from a human donor who received an intestinal transplant.

This chain links TRBV6-1 with TRBJ2-1; D gene ambiguous. CDR1 MNHNS and CDR2 SASEGT come from the germline V gene. Trimming left V 8 bases short and J 2 bases short, with 10 bases between. There are 13 residues in the CDR3. The CDR3 loop is CASDPGTYNEQFF. In DNA, the CDR3 is TGTGCCAGCGATCCAGGAACCTACAATGAGCAGTTCTTC.

J is TRBJ2-1 and V is TRBV11-2; unclear D gene. The CDR3 contains 11 residues. Germline-derived CDR1 and CDR2 are SGHAT and FQNNGV. V was clipped by 5 bases and J by 10 bases, with 9 bases between them. CDR3 amino acids: CASSRSSEQFF. The CDR3, as DNA: TGTGCCAGCAGCCGTAGCTCCGAGCAGTTCTTC.

J is TRBJ2-1 and V is TRBV5-6; 11 bases fit TRBD2. Germline CDR1 SGHDT, CDR2 YYEEEE. The CDR3 is 19 residues long. Germline trimming cut 0 bases from V and 9 bases from J; bases unmatched to any gene: 17. CDR3 loop: CASSLGPRWVAGGDSEQFF. Written as DNA, the CDR3 is TGTGCCAGCAGCTTGGGGCCCAGGTGGGTAGCGGGGGGGGACTCTGAGCAGTTCTTC.

This chain joins TRBV30 and TRBJ1-6; D remains ambiguous. V lost 2 bases and J lost 5, with 10 bases in between. CDR1 is GTSNPN and CDR2 is SVGIG in the germline V gene (reference sequence). This CDR3 region has 14 residues. The CDR3 sequence: CAWSLSQNNSPLHF. CDR3 nucleotide sequence: TGTGCCTGGAGTTTAAGTCAGAATAATTCACCCCTCCACTTT.

This clone was counted once. This rearrangement joins TRBV5-3 to TRBJ2-7; TRBD1 might be the D (5 bases). Being an ORF, TRBV5-3 has a function that is uncertain. V gave up 4 bases and J gave up 6 bases, with 20 bases separating them. This CDR3 contains 15 residues. The CDR3 nucleotides are TGTGCCAGAAGCCCCCACCCCAGGGCCGTTTTCGAGCAGTACTTC. This gives the protein CARSPHPRAVFEQYF.

This chain connects TRBV5-1 to TRBJ2-7, with D perhaps matching TRBD2 (5 bases). The CDR3 is 13 amino acids. Per germline, CDR1 SGHRS and CDR2 YFSETQ. V was clipped by 0 bases and J by 5 bases, with 9 bases between them. The CDR3 coding sequence is TGCGCCAGCAGCTTGGCCGGGGTCCACGAGCAGTACTTC. It specifies CASSLAGVHEQYF. The whole variable domain, remainder taken from reference TRBV5-1 and TRBJ2-7, is KAGVTQTPRYLIKTRGQQVTLSCSPISGHRSVSWYQQTPGQGLQFLFEYFSETQRNKGNFPGRFSGRQFSNSRSEMNVSTLELGDSALYLCASSLAGVHEQYFGPGTRLTVT.

The rearrangement links TRBV18 to TRBJ1-1; 10 bases agree with TRBD1. Germline CDR1 is KGHSH and CDR2 is LQKENI. V lost 6 bases to trimming and J lost 5 bases; unmatched junction nucleotides: 9. This CDR3 region has 15 residues. The CDR3 protein is CASSLSAGQGTEAFF. The CDR3 DNA is TGTGCCAGCTCCCTCAGTGCGGGACAGGGGACTGAAGCTTTCTTT.

This chain links TRBV7-6 with TRBJ2-7; tentative D call: TRBD1 (6 bases). CDR3 length equals 13 residues. Germline loops: CDR1 SGHVS, CDR2 FNYEAQ. Trimming stripped 5 bases from V and 2 bases from J, with 10 bases between. This chain's CDR3 is CASSQGQTYEQYF. DNA of the CDR3: TGTGCCAGCAGCCAAGGACAGACCTACGAGCAGTACTTC. The full variable domain, rest sourced from reference TRBV7-6 and TRBJ2-7, is GAGVSQSPRYKVTKRGQDVALRCDPISGHVSLYWYRQALGQGPEFLTYFNYEAQQDKSGLPNDRFSAERPEGSISTLTIQRTEQRDSAMYRCASSQGQTYEQYFGPGTRLTVT.

The V and J genes are TRBV28 and TRBJ1-3; the D is unclear. Trimming removed 6 bases from V and 0 bases from J, with 9 bases in between. Germline V gene lookup returns CDR1 MDHEN and CDR2 SYDVKM. This CDR3 is 14 amino acids long. The DNA for the CDR3 is TGTGCCAGCAGCATCCAGATCTCTGGAAACACCATATATTTT. This codes for CASSIQISGNTIYF.

V is TRBV28 and J is TRBJ2-7, with 8 nucleotides matching TRBD2. The CDR3 consists of 14 residues. The germline CDR1 and CDR2 sequences are MDHEN and SYDVKM. V lost 5 bases, J lost 6 bases, and 9 bases stayed unmatched. CDR3 loop: CASSLLAGSGEQYF. The DNA for the CDR3 is TGTGCCAGCAGTCTCTTAGCGGGGAGTGGCGAGCAGTACTTC.

This chain links TRBV28 with TRBJ1-1; TRBD1 is a possible D gene (6 bases). The germline V gene has CDR1 MDHEN and CDR2 SYDVKM. This CDR3 spans 14 amino acids. V was clipped by 6 bases and J by 2 bases, with 13 bases between them. The CDR3 loop is CASRPGEFNTEAFF. The DNA of the CDR3 is TGTGCCAGCAGGCCAGGGGAGTTCAACACTGAAGCTTTCTTT.

This chain connects TRBV29-1 to TRBJ2-2; maybe TRBD2 (6 bases). The CDR3 runs 12 residues. CDR1 is SQVTM and CDR2 is ANQGSEA in the germline V gene. Trimming cost V 6 bases and J 6 bases, with 11 bases left between them. The CDR3 loop is CSVCGASGELFF. Written as DNA, the CDR3 is TGCAGCGTCTGCGGGGCGTCCGGGGAGCTGTTTTTT.

V and J are TRBV7-9 and TRBJ1-6; perhaps TRBD1 as D (5 bases). This CDR3 is 15 amino acids long. Deletions cut 1 base from V and 8 bases from J, with 12 bases between. Per germline, CDR1 SEHNR and CDR2 FQNEAQ (reference sequence). The CDR3 here is CASSLGGVRDSPLHF. The CDR3 DNA reads TGTGCCAGCAGCTTAGGGGGGGTGAGGGATTCACCCCTCCACTTT.

The rearrangement links TRBV6-5 to TRBJ1-3, with no clear D. V was clipped by 5 bases and J by 0 bases, with 8 bases between them. Germline lookup yields CDR1 MNHEY and CDR2 SVGAGI. The CDR3 is made up of 14 amino acids. The CDR3 sequence: CASSRAGSGNTIYF. The DNA for the CDR3 is TGTGCCAGCAGTAGAGCAGGCTCTGGAAACACCATATATTTT.

The chain couples TRBV5-4 to TRBJ2-3, with D unresolved. Germline V gene data show CDR1 as SGHNT and CDR2 as YYREEE (reference sequence). This CDR3 is 14 amino acids long. With 0 bases removed from V and 1 base from J, the gap between germline ends came to 6 bases. The DNA for the CDR3 is TGTGCCAGCAGCTTGGTCGTTGGCACAGATACGCAGTATTTT. Residues: CASSLVVGTDTQYF.

The chain combines TRBV6-5 with TRBJ1-3; D not certain. Germline V gene lookup returns CDR1 MNHEY and CDR2 SVGAGI. Trimming cost V 4 bases and J 0 bases, with 10 bases left between them. The CDR3 runs to 15 residues. The CDR3 DNA reads TGTGCCAGCAGTTTCCAGTTGCACTCTGGAAACACCATATATTTT. Protein product: CASSFQLHSGNTIYF.

This sequence joins TRBV5-1 and TRBJ2-1, with D maybe TRBD1 (5 bases). Germline loops: CDR1 SGHRS, CDR2 YFSETQ. V was cut by 3 bases and J by 3 bases, with 13 bases left in between. The CDR3 contains 15 residues. The CDR3 DNA reads as TGCGCCAGCAGCTCGGCAGGGTGGGGCTACAATGAGCAGTTCTTC. Its protein is CASSSAGWGYNEQFF. Full variable domain (remainder filled in from reference TRBV5-1 and TRBJ2-1): KAGVTQTPRYLIKTRGQQVTLSCSPISGHRSVSWYQQTPGQGLQFLFEYFSETQRNKGNFPGRFSGRQFSNSRSEMNVSTLELGDSALYLCASSSAGWGYNEQFFGPGTRLTVL.

The CDR3 here is CASSTPGQGAYEQYF. DNA for the CDR3: TGTGCCAGCAGCACGCCGGGACAGGGGGCTTACGAGCAGTACTTC. The rearrangement uses TRBV7-9 and TRBJ2-7; TRBD1 aligns across 12 bases. CDR1 and CDR2 from the germline V gene are SEHNR and FQNEAQ (reference sequence). Losses at the gene ends were 5 bases for V and 4 bases for J; bases not matched to a gene: 6. This CDR3 spans 15 amino acids. The full variable domain, completed using reference TRBV7-9 and TRBJ2-7, is DTGVSQNPRHKITKRGQNVTFRCDPISEHNRLYWYRQTLGQGPEFLTYFQNEAQLEKSRLLSDRFSAERPKGSFSTLEIQRTEQGDSAMYLCASSTPGQGAYEQYFGPGTRLTVT.

Only one count was recorded for this clone. The chain is built from TRBV10-3 and TRBJ2-1, with D unresolved. Per the germline V gene, CDR1 is ENHRY and CDR2 is SYGVKD. The CDR3 is made up of 14 amino acids. V lost 6 bases and J 8 bases, leaving 17 bases between the germline ends. The CDR3 bases are TGTGCCATCAGGCGCGGTTCTGATGGTGATGAGCAGTTCTTC. Encoded protein: CAIRRGSDGDEQFF.

The chain is built from TRBV7-9 and TRBJ2-7; TRBD2 matches at 8 bases. The trim removed 3 bases at V and 2 bases at J, leaving 6 bases unmatched. The CDR3 loop spans 15 amino acids. Looked up from germline, CDR1 is SEHNR and CDR2 is FQNEAQ (reference sequence). Here the CDR3 DNA reads TGTGCCAGCAGCTTGCTGGGCGGGGGGCCCTACGAGCAGTACTTC. Encoded protein: CASSLLGGGPYEQYF.